This T cell receptor (beta chain) was observed in a study of blood T cell repertoires in COVID-19. Study-level background: The United States, Italy and Spain provided the acute and convalescent COVID-19 samples. Nucleic acid was either cDNA or gDNA, and it came from T cells, B-cell-depleted T cells, or PBMCs.

CDR1 is GTSNPN and CDR2 is SVGIG in the germline V gene (reference sequence). V was clipped by 5 bases and J by 6 bases, with 14 bases between them. This CDR3 region has 13 residues. Enrollment of patients from Seattle took place during active infection, with longitudinal follow-up. Original handling: Reference gene primer amplification gave estimated nucleated cell counts. Sequenced by immunoSEQ multiplex PCR; TCRdb stores in-frame clones only, minus some. That table gives V, J and clone size, and the DNA gave D and trimming. The sample yields more than 350,000 clones, about 87% seen once. This sequence was found in a woman aged 25 to 39 with COVID-19, enrolled during active disease. The sample was peripheral blood. This rearrangement joins TRBV30 to TRBJ1-5; the D gene is possibly TRBD1 (6 bases). CDR3 in amino acids: CAWATGFSQPQHF. CDR3 bases: TGTGCCTGGGCTACAGGGTTTTCTCAGCCCCAGCATTTT.